The 5 T cell receptor beta chains given below trace back to one sample, sequenced in a study of blood T cell repertoires in COVID-19. This table comes from immunoSEQ multiplex PCR, and its TCRdb copy is limited to in-frame clones, with some not included. The sample holds fewer than 30,000 clones, more than 70% seen once. Sequenced input: peripheral blood. These receptors all stem from a boy aged 2 to 9 with active or convalescent COVID-19.

This sequence joins TRBV5-1 and TRBJ2-2; the match to TRBD2 covers 10 bases. Germline lookup yields CDR1 SGHRS and CDR2 YFSETQ. The CDR3 runs to 16 residues. The V gene end was trimmed by 5 bases and the J gene end by 6 bases; junction bases not matched to a gene: 10. CDR3 region: CASRSIAGGGSGELFF. The CDR3 DNA sequence: TGCGCCAGCAGGTCTATAGCGGGAGGAGGATCCGGGGAGCTGTTTTTT.

V gene TRBV6-4 combines with J gene TRBJ2-3, with a tentative D call TRBD1 (5 bases). Germline V lookup: CDR1 MRHNA, CDR2 SNTAGT. Deletions cut 8 bases from V and 6 bases from J, with 15 bases between. The CDR3 is 13 residues long. The CDR3 sequence: CASGAASGDTQYF. CDR3 coding DNA: TGTGCCAGCGGGGCGGCCTCAGGGGATACGCAGTATTTT.

This chain joins TRBV4-1 and TRBJ1-5; 7 positions agree with TRBD1. This CDR3 contains 15 residues. Looked up from germline, CDR1 is MGHRA and CDR2 is YSYEKL. J gave up 3 bases and V 3 bases, and 5 bases lay outside the gene matches. CDR3 nucleotide sequence: TGCGCCAGCAGCCAGGTACAGGGGCCCAATCAGCCCCAGCATTTT. Protein: CASSQVQGPNQPQHF.

The V and J genes are TRBV5-1 and TRBJ1-2, with a tentative D call TRBD1 (6 bases). V lost 2 bases to trimming and J lost 6 bases, with 17 bases between them. CDR1 is SGHRS, CDR2 YFSETQ, per germline. CDR3 length: 15 residues. CDR3 loop: CASSLLQGSDNGYTF. CDR3 coding DNA: TGCGCCAGCAGCTTATTACAGGGTTCAGATAATGGCTACACCTTC.

This rearrangement joins TRBV5-5 to TRBJ2-1; TRBD2 is a possible D gene (5 bases). CDR1 SGHKS and CDR2 YYEKEE come from the germline V gene (reference sequence). V was shortened by 5 bases and J by 8 bases, with 11 bases between the two germline ends. This CDR3 has 12 amino acids. CDR3 in amino acids: CASRRTVDEQFF. The CDR3 DNA reads as TGTGCCAGCAGACGGACTGTAGATGAGCAGTTCTTC.